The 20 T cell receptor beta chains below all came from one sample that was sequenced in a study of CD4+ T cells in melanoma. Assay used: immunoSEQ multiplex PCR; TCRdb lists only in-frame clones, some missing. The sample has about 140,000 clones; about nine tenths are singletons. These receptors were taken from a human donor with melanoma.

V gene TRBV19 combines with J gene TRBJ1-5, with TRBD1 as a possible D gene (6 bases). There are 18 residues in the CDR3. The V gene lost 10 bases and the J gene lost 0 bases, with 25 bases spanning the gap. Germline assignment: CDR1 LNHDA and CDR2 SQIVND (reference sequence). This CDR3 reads CATEPRTDYPYSNQPQHF. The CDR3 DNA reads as TGTGCCACCGAACCTCGGACAGATTACCCTTATAGCAATCAGCCCCAGCATTTT.

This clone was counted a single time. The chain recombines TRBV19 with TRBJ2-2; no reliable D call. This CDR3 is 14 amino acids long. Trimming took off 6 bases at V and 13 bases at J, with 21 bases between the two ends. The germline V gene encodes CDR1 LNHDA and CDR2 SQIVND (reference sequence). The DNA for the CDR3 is TGTGCCAGTAGCCGGCGCCAGGTTCTTACTGGGCTGTTTTTT. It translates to CASSRRQVLTGLFF.

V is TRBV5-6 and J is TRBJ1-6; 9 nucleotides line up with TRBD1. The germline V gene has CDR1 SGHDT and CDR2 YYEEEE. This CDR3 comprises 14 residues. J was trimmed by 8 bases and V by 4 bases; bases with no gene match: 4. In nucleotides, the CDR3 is TGTGCCAGCAGCATCCGGGACAGGGATTCACCCCTCCACTTT. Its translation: CASSIRDRDSPLHF.

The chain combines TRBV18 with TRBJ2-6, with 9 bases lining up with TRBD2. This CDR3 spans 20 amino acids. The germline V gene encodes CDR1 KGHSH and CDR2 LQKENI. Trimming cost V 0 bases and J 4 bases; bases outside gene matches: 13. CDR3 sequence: CASSPPFMVAGVGGANVLTF. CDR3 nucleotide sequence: TGTGCCAGCTCACCACCTTTCATGGTAGCGGGGGTCGGCGGGGCCAACGTCCTGACTTTC.

The CDR3 bases are TGTGCCAGCAGCGACGACAGGGGGTTTAATTCACCCCTCCACTTT. Translated: CASSDDRGFNSPLHF. The chain uses TRBV9 and TRBJ1-6; TRBD1 matches at 9 bases. Germline CDR1 is SGDLS and CDR2 is YYNGEE. V lost 3 bases and J lost 6; bases outside the gene matches: 4. The CDR3 contains 15 residues.

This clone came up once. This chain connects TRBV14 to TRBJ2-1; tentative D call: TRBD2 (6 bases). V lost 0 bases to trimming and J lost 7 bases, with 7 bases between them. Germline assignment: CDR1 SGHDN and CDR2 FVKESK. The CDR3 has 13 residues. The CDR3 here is CASSQDRGNEQFF. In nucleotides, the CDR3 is TGTGCCAGCAGCCAAGATCGGGGGAATGAGCAGTTCTTC.

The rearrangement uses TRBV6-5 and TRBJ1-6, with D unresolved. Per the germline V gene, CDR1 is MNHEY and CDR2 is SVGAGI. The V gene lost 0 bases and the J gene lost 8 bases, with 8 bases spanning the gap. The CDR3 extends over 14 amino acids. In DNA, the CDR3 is TGTGCCAGCAGTTACTCGGCTTGGGATTCACCCCTCCACTTT. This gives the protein CASSYSAWDSPLHF.

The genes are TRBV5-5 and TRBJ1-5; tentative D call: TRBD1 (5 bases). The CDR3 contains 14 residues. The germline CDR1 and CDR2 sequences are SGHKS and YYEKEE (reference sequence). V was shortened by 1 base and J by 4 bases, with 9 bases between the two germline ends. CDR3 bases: TGTGCCAGCAGCTTGAGGGGAGAAAATCAGCCCCAGCATTTT. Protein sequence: CASSLRGENQPQHF.

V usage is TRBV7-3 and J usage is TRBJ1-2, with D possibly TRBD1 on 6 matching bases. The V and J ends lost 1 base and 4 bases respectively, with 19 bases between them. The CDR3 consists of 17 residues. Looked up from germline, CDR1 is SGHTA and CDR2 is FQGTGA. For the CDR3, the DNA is TGTGCCAGCAGCTTAAACCGTGCGACAGGAGGCGTCTATGGCTACACCTTC. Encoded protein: CASSLNRATGGVYGYTF.

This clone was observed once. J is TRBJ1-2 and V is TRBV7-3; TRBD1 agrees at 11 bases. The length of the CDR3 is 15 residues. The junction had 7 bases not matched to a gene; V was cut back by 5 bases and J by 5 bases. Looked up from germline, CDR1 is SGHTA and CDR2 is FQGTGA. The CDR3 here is CASSPGTGGLYGYTF. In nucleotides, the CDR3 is TGTGCCAGCAGCCCCGGGACAGGGGGTCTGTATGGCTACACCTTC.

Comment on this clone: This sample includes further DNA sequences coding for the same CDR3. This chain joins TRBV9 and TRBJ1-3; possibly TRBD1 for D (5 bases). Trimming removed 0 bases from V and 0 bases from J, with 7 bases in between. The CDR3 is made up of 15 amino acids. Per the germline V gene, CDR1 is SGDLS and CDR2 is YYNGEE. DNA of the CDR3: TGTGCCAGCAGCGTAGGTCAGGGCTCTGGAAACACCATATATTTT. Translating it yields CASSVGQGSGNTIYF. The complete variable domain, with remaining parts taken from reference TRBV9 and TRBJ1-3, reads DSGVTQTPKHLITATGQRVTLRCSPRSGDLSVYWYQQSLDQGLQFLIQYYNGEERAKGNILERFSAQQFPDLHSELNLSSLELGDSALYFCASSVGQGSGNTIYFGEGSWLTVV.

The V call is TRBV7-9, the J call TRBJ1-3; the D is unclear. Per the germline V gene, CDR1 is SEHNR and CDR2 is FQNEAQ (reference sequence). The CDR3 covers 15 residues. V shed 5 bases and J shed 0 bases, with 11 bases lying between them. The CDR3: CASSPSGSSGNTIYF. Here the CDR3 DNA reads TGTGCCAGCAGCCCCTCCGGCAGCTCTGGAAACACCATATATTTT. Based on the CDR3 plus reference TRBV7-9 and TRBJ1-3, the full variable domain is DTGVSQNPRHKITKRGQNVTFRCDPISEHNRLYWYRQTLGQGPEFLTYFQNEAQLEKSRLLSDRFSAERPKGSFSTLEIQRTEQGDSAMYLCASSPSGSSGNTIYFGEGSWLTVV.

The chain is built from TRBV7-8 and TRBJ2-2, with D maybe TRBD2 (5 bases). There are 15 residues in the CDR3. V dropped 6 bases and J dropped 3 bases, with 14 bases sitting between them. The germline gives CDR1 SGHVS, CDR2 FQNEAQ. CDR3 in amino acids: CASRTSDFDTGELFF. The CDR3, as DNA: TGTGCCAGCAGGACTTCGGACTTCGACACCGGGGAGCTGTTTTTT.

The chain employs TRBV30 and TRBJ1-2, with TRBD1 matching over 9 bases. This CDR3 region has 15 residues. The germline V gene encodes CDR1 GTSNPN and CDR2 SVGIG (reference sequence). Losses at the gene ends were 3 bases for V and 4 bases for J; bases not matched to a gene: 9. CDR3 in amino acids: CAWSKTGGEVYGYTF. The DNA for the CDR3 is TGTGCCTGGAGCAAAACAGGGGGCGAAGTCTATGGCTACACCTTC.

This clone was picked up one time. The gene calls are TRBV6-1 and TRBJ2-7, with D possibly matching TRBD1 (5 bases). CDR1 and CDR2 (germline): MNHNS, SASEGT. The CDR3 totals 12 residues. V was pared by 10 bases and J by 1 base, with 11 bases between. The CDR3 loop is CATSRQSYEQYF. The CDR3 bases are TGTGCCACTTCGAGACAGTCCTACGAGCAGTACTTC.

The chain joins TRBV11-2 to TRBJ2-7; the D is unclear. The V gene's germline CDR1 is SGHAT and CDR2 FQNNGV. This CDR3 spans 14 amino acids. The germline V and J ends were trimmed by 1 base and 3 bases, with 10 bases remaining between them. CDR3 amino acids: CASSLARDFYEQYF. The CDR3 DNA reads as TGTGCCAGCAGCTTAGCCAGAGACTTCTACGAGCAGTACTTC.

The CDR3 DNA sequence: TGTGCCAGTAGTCACCCGCGAAATATAAACTATGGCTACACCTTC. As protein: CASSHPRNINYGYTF. The rearrangement joins TRBV19 to TRBJ1-2; D is ambiguous. The V gene's germline CDR1 is LNHDA and CDR2 SQIVND (reference sequence). The CDR3 runs to 15 residues. With 5 bases removed from V and 2 bases from J, the gap between germline ends came to 15 bases.

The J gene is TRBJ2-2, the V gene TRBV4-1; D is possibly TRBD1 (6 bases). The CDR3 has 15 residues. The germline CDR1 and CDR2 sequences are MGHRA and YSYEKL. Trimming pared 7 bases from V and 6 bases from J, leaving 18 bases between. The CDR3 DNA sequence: TGCGCCAGCAAAGGAGTGGAAGGGGGATCCGGGGAGCTGTTTTTT. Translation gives CASKGVEGGSGELFF.

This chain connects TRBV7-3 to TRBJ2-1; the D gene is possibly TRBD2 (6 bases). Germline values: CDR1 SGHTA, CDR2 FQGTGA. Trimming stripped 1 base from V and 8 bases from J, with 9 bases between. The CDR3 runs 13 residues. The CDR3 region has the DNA TGTGCCAGCAGCTTAATATCGGGGGATGAGCAGTTCTTC. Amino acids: CASSLISGDEQFF.

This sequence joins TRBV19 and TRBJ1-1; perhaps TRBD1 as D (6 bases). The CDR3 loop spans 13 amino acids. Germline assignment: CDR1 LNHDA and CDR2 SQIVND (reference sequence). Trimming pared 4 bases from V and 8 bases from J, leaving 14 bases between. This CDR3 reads CASSKNRDSEAFF. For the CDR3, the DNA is TGTGCCAGTAGTAAAAACAGGGATTCCGAAGCTTTCTTT.